This TCR beta chain was captured in a study of blood T cell repertoires in COVID-19. Study in general: PBMCs, B-cell-depleted T cells, or T cells were the source of the cDNA or gDNA that made up the material.

The assay was immunoSEQ multiplex PCR, and TCRdb's table has in-frame clones only and misses some. The sample includes roughly 70,000 clones, about 87% of them seen just once. Germline assignment: CDR1 MNHEY and CDR2 SVGAGI. CDR3 length: 11 amino acids. Trimming shortened V by 4 bases and J by 3 bases, and 4 bases separated the two germline ends. V is TRBV6-5 and J is TRBJ2-7; no firm D call. The sequence derives from a woman in her 70s with acute or convalescent COVID-19. Sequencing used peripheral blood. The CDR3 here is CASSSFYEQYF. DNA for the CDR3: TGTGCCAGCAGTTCGTTCTACGAGCAGTACTTC.